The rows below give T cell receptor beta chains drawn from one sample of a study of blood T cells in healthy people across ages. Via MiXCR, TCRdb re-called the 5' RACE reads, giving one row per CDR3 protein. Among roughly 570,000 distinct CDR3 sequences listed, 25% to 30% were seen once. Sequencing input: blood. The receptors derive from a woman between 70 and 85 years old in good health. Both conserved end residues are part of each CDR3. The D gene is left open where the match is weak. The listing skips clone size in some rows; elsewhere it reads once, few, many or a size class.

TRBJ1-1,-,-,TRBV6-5,CASYREYTEAFF,TGTGCCAGCTATCGGGAATACACTGAAGCTTTCTTT
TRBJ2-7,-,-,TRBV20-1,CSASPGYEQYF,TGCAGTGCTTCCCCCGGTTACGAGCAGTACTTC
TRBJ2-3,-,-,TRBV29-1,CSVEDPRGGLTDTQYF,TGCAGCGTTGAAGACCCTAGGGGCGGACTCACAGATACGCAGTATTTT
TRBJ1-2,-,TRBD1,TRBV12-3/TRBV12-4,CASSLRSRGGNYGYTF,TGTGCCAGCAGTTTACGTAGCAGGGGGGGTAACTATGGCTACACCTTC
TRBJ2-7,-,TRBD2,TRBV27,CASSTGTSGVEQYF,TGTGCCAGCAGTACCGGGACTAGCGGTGTCGAGCAGTACTTC
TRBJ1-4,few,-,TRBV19,CASRNGRSREKLFF,TGTGCCAGCCGAAATGGCCGCTCCAGAGAAAAACTGTTTTTT
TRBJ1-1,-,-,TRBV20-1,CSARGGQIKVLGTEAFF,TGCAGTGCTAGAGGTGGACAGATAAAAGTTTTGGGCACTGAAGCTTTCTTT
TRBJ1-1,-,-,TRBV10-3,CAISEPVASNTEAFF,TGTGCCATCAGTGAGCCCGTCGCTTCCAACACTGAAGCTTTCTTT
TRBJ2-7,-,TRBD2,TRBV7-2,CASSWGLAQEQYF,TGTGCCAGCAGCTGGGGACTAGCGCAAGAGCAGTACTTC
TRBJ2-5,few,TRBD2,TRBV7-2,CASSPRPLGASGKETQYF,TGTGCCAGCAGCCCAAGACCTCTTGGGGCTAGCGGAAAGGAGACCCAGTACTTC
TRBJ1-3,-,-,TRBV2,CVSSFIWGSGNTIYF,TGTGTCAGCAGTTTCATATGGGGTTCCGGAAACACCATATATTTT
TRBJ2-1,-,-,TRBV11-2,CASSLGQAPGAYNEQFF,TGTGCCAGCAGCTTGGGGCAGGCCCCTGGAGCTTACAATGAGCAGTTCTTC
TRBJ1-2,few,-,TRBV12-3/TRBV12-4,CASSLREPGYGYTF,TGTGCCAGCAGTTTAAGGGAGCCGGGTTATGGCTACACCTTC
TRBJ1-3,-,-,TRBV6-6,CASSYSTSGNTIYF,TGTGCCAGCAGTTACAGTACCTCTGGAAACACCATATATTTT
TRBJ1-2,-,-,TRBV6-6,CASSFQQEVYGYTF,TGTGCCAGCAGTTTTCAACAGGAAGTCTATGGCTACACCTTC
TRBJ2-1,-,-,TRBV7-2,CASSLTRSYNKQFF,TGTGCCAGCAGCCTTACTAGGTCCTACAATAAGCAGTTCTTC
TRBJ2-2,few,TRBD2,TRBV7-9,CASSSGSGGPGELFF,TGCGCCAGCAGCTCCGGCAGCGGGGGGCCCGGGGAGCTGTTTTTT
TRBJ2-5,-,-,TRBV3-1,CASSQDDSQETQYF,TGTGCCAGCAGCCAAGACGACAGTCAAGAGACCCAGTACTTC